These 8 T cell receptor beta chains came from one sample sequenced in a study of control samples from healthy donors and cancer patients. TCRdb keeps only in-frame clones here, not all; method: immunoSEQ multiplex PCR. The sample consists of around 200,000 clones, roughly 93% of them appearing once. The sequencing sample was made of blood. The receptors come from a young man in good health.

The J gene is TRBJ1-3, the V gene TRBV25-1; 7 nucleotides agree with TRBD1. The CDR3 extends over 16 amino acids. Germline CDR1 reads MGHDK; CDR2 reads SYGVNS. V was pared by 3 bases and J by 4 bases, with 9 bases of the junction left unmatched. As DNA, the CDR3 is TGTGCCAGCAGTGATTCCCAACAGGGGTCAGGAAACACCATATATTTT. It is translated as CASSDSQQGSGNTIYF.

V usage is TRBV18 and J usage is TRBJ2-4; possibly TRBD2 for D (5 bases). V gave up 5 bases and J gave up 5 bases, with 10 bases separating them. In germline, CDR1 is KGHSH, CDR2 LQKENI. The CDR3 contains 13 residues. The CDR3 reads CASSTEGQNIQYF. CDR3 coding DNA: TGTGCCAGCTCAACCGAGGGTCAAAACATTCAGTACTTC.

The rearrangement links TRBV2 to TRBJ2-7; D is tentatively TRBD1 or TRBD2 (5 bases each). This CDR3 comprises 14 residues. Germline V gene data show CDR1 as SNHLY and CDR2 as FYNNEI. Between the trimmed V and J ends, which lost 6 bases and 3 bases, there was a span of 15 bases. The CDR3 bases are TGTGCCAGCAGATCCGGGACGTCATTCTACGAGCAGTACTTC. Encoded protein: CASRSGTSFYEQYF.

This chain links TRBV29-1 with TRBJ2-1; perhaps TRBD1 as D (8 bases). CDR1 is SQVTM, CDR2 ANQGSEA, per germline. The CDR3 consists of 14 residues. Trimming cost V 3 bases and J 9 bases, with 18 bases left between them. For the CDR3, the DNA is TGCAGCGTTGAGTCCGAGGACAGGGAGGGTGAGCAGTTCTTC. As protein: CSVESEDREGEQFF.

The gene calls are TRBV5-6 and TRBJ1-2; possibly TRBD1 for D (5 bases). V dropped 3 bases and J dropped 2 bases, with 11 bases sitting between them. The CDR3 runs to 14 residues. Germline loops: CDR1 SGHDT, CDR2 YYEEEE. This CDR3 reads CASSYGGPNYGYTF. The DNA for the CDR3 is TGTGCCAGCAGCTACGGGGGACCGAACTATGGCTACACCTTC.

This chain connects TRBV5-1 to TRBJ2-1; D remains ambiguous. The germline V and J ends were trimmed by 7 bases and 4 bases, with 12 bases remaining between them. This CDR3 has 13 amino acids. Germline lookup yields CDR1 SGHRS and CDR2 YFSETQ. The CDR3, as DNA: TGCGCCAGCTCTAGAGCCTCTTACAATGAGCAGTTCTTC. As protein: CASSRASYNEQFF.

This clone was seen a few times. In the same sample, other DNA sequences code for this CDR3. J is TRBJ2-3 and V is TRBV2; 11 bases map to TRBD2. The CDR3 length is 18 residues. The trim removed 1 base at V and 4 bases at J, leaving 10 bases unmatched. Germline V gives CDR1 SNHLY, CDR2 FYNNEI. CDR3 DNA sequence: TGTGCCAGCAGTGAAGTAGGACTAGCGGGTTCAAGGGCAGATACGCAGTATTTT. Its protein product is CASSEVGLAGSRADTQYF.

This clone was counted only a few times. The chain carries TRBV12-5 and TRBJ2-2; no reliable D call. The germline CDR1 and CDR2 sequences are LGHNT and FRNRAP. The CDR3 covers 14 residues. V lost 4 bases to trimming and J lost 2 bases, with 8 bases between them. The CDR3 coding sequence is TGTGCTAGTGGTTCACCGACCAACACCGGGGAGCTGTTTTTT. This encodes CASGSPTNTGELFF.